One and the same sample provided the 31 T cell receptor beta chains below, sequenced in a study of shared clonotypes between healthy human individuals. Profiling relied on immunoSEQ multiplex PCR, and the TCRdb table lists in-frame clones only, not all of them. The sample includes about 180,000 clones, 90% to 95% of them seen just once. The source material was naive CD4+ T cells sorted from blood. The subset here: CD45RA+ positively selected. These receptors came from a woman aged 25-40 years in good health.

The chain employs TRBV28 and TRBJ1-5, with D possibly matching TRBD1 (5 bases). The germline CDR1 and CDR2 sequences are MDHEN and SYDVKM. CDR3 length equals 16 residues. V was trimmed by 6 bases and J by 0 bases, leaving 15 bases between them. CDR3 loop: CASSWGGKGSNQPQHF. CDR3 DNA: TGTGCCAGCAGCTGGGGGGGGAAGGGTAGCAATCAGCCCCAGCATTTT.

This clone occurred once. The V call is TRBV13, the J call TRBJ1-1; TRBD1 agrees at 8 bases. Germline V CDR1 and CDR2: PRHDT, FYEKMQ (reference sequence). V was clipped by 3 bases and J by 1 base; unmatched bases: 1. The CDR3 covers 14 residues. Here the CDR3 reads CASSLDRENTEAFF. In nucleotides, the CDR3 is TGTGCCAGCAGCTTGGACAGGGAGAACACTGAAGCTTTCTTT.

As DNA, the CDR3 is TGTGCCAGTAGTTTGTATTTGGGACAGGGTGAACGGGATGGCTACACCTTC. Amino acid sequence: CASSLYLGQGERDGYTF. This chain uses TRBV19 with TRBJ1-2, with TRBD1 identical over 9 bases. Unmatched junction bases numbered 16, after V lost 5 bases and J lost 6 bases. This CDR3 has 17 residues. CDR1 and CDR2 (germline): LNHDA, SQIVND (reference sequence).

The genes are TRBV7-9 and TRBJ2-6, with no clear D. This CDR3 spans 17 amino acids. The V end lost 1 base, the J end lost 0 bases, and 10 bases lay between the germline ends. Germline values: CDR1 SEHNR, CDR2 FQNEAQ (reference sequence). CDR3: CASSLVTDSSGANVLTF. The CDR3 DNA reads TGTGCCAGCAGCTTAGTAACAGACTCCTCTGGGGCCAACGTCCTGACTTTC. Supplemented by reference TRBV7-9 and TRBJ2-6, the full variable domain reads DTGVSQNPRHKITKRGQNVTFRCDPISEHNRLYWYRQTLGQGPEFLTYFQNEAQLEKSRLLSDRFSAERPKGSFSTLEIQRTEQGDSAMYLCASSLVTDSSGANVLTFGAGSRLTVL.

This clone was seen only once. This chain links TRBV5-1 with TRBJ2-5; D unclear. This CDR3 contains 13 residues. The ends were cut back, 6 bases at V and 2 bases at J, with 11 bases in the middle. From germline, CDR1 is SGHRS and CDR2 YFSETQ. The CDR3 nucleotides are TGCGCCAGCAATCAAGGCGAACAAGAGACCCAGTACTTC. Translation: CASNQGEQETQYF. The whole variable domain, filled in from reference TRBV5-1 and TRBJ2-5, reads KAGVTQTPRYLIKTRGQQVTLSCSPISGHRSVSWYQQTPGQGLQFLFEYFSETQRNKGNFPGRFSGRQFSNSRSEMNVSTLELGDSALYLCASNQGEQETQYFGPGTRLLVL.

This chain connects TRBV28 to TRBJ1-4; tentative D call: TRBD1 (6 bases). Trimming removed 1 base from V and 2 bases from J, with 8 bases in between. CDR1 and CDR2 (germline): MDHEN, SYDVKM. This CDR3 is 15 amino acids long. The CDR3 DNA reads TGTGCCAGCAGTTTATCCAGGGGCACTAATGAAAAACTGTTTTTT. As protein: CASSLSRGTNEKLFF. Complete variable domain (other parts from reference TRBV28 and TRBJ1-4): DVKVTQSSRYLVKRTGEKVFLECVQDMDHENMFWYRQDPGLGLRLIYFSYDVKMKEKGDIPEGYSVSREKKERFSLILESASTNQTSMYLCASSLSRGTNEKLFFGSGTQLSVL.

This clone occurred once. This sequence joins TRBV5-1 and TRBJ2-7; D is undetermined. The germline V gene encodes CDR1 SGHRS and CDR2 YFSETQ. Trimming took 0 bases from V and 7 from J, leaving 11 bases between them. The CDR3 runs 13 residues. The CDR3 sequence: CASSLGSAREQYF. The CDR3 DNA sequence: TGCGCCAGCAGCTTGGGATCCGCTAGAGAGCAGTACTTC.

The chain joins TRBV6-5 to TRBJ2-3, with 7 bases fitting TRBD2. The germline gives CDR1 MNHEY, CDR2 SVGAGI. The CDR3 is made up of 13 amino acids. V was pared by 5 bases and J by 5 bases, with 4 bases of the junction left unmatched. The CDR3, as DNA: TGTGCCAGCAGTAGCGGGGTCGAAGATACGCAGTATTTT. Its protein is CASSSGVEDTQYF.

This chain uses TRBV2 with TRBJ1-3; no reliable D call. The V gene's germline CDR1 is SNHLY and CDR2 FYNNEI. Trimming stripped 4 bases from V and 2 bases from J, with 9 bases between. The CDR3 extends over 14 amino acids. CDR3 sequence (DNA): TGTGCCAGCAGTGGTGGGAGAACTGGAAACACCATATATTTT. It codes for CASSGGRTGNTIYF.

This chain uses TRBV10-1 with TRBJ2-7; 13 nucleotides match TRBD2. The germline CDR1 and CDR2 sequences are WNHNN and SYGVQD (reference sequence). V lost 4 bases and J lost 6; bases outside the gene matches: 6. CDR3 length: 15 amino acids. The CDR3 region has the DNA TGCGCCAGCAGTGGACCGACTAGCGGGAGGACCGAGCAGTACTTC. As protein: CASSGPTSGRTEQYF.

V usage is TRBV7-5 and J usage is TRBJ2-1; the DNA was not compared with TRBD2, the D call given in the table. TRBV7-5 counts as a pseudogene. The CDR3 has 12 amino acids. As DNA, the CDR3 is TGTGCCAGCAGCACTACTAGCGGAGAGCAGTTCTTC. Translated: CASSTTSGEQFF.

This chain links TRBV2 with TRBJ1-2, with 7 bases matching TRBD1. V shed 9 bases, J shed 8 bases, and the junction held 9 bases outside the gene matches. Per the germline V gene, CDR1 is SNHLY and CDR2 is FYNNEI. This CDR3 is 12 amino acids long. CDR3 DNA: TGTGCCAGGGAAGAGACAGGGTGGGGCTACACCTTC. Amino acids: CAREETGWGYTF.

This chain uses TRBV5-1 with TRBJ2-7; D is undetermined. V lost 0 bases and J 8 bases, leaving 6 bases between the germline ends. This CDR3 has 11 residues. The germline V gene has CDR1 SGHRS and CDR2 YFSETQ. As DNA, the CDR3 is TGCGCCAGCAGCTTGGAAGGCCAGCAGTACTTC. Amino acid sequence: CASSLEGQQYF.

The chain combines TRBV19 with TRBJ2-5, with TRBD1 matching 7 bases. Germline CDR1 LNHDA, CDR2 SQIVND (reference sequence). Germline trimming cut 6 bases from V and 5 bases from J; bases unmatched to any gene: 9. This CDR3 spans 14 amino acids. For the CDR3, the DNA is TGTGCCAGTAGCCAAACAGGGGTCAGGGAGACCCAGTACTTC. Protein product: CASSQTGVRETQYF.

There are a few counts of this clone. For the CDR3, the DNA is TGTGCCACCAGCAGAGATTTAACTAGCTCCCAATACGAGCAGTACTTC. Protein: CATSRDLTSSQYEQYF. The gene calls are TRBV15 and TRBJ2-7, with a possible D match to TRBD2 (6 bases). The V gene's germline CDR1 is LNHNV and CDR2 YYDKDF (reference sequence). CDR3 length: 16 amino acids. V lost 0 bases, J lost 4 bases, and 16 bases lay in between.

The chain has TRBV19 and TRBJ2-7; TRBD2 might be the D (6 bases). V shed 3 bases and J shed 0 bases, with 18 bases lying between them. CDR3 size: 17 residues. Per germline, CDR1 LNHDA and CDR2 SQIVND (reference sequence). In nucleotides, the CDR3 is TGTGCCAGTAGTATGATCTTGGGACGGGGGAGCTCCTACGAGCAGTACTTC. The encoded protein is CASSMILGRGSSYEQYF.

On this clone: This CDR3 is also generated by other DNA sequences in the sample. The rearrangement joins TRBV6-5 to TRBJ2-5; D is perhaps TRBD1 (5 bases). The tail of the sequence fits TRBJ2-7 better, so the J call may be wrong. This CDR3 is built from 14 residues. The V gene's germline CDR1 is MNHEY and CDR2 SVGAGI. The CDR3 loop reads CASRPGQGSYEQYF. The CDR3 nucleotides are TGTGCCAGCAGACCAGGGCAGGGCTCCTACGAGCAGTACTTC.

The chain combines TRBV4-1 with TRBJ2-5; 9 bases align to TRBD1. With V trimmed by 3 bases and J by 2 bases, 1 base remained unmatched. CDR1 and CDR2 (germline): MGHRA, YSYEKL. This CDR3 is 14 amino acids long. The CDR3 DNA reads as TGCGCCAGCAGCCAGGGGACAGGGCAAGAGACCCAGTACTTC. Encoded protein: CASSQGTGQETQYF.

CDR3 nucleotides: TGTGCCAGCAGCTTAGCCATCGACTCTGGAAACACCATATATTTT. Translation gives CASSLAIDSGNTIYF. The chain combines TRBV7-2 with TRBJ1-3; unclear D gene. This CDR3 is built from 15 residues. The V and J ends lost 0 bases and 0 bases respectively, with 6 bases between them. Germline lookup yields CDR1 SGHTA and CDR2 FQGNSA.

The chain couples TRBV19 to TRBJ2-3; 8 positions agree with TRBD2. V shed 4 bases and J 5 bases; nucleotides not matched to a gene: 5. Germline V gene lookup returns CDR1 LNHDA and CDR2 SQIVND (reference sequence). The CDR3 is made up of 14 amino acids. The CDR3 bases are TGTGCCAGTAGTAGAAGCGGGAGAAGAGATACGCAGTATTTT. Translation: CASSRSGRRDTQYF.

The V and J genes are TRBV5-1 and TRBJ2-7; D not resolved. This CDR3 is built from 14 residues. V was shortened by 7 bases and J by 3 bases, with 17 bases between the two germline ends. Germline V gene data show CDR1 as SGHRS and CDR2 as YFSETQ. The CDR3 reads CASSQGPIGYEQYF. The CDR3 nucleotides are TGCGCCAGCTCACAAGGGCCAATCGGCTACGAGCAGTACTTC. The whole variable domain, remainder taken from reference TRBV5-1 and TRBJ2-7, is KAGVTQTPRYLIKTRGQQVTLSCSPISGHRSVSWYQQTPGQGLQFLFEYFSETQRNKGNFPGRFSGRQFSNSRSEMNVSTLELGDSALYLCASSQGPIGYEQYFGPGTRLTVT.

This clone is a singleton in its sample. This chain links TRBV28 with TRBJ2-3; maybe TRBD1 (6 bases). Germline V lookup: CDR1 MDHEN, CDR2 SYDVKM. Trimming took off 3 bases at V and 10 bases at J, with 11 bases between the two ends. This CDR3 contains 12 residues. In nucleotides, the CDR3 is TGTGCCAGCAGTTTGGGTGAGGGGGCGCAGTATTTT. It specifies CASSLGEGAQYF.

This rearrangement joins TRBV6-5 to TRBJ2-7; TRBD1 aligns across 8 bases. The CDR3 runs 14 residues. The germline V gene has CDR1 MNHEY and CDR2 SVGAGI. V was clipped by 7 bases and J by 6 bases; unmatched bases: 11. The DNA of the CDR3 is TGTGCCAGCACCACCAAACAGGGGGTCCTCGAGCAGTACTTC. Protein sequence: CASTTKQGVLEQYF.

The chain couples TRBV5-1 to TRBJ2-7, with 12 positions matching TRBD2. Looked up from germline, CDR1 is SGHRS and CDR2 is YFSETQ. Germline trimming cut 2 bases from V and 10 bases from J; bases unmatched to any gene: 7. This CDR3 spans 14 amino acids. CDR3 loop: CASSFRLAGDSQYF. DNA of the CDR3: TGCGCCAGCAGCTTTAGACTAGCGGGAGATAGCCAGTACTTC.

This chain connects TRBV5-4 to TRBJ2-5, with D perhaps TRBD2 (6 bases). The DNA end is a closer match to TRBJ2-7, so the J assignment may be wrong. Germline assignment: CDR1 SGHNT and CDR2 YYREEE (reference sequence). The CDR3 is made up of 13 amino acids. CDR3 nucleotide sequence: TGTGCCAGCAGCGGAGGGACCGCTTACGAGCAGTACTTC. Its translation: CASSGGTAYEQYF.

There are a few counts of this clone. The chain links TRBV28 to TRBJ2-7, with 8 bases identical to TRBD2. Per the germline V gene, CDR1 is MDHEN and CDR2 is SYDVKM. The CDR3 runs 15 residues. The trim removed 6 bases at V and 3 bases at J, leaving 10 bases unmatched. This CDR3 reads CASSPLAGPLYEQYF. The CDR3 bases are TGTGCCAGCAGCCCCTTAGCGGGACCCCTCTACGAGCAGTACTTC.

CDR3 protein: CASSRDRGMNTEAFF. CDR3 DNA: TGTGCCAGCAGCCGCGACAGGGGCATGAACACTGAAGCTTTCTTT. The chain uses TRBV7-2 and TRBJ1-1, with 8 nucleotides matching TRBD1. This CDR3 spans 15 amino acids. V gave up 5 bases and J gave up 0 bases; unmatched junction bases: 5. Germline-derived CDR1 and CDR2 are SGHTA and FQGNSA.

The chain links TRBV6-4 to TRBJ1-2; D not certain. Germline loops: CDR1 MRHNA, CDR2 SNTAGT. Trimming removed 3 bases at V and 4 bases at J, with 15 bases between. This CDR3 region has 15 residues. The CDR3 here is CASSDFAGPPYGYTF. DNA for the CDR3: TGTGCCAGCAGTGATTTCGCGGGTCCTCCCTATGGCTACACCTTC.

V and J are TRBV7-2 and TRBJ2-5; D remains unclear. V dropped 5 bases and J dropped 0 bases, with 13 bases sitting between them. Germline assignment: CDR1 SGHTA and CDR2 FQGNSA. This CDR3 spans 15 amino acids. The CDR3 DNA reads TGTGCCAGCAGCCCAGGTCCGGCTTACCAAGAGACCCAGTACTTC. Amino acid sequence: CASSPGPAYQETQYF.

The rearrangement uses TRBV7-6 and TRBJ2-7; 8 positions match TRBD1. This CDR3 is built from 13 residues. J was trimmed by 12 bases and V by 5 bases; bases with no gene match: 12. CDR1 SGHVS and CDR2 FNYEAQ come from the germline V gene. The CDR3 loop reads CASSQAVGQGLYF. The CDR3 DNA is TGTGCCAGCAGCCAGGCTGTCGGACAGGGTCTGTACTTC. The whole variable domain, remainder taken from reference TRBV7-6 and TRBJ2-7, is GAGVSQSPRYKVTKRGQDVALRCDPISGHVSLYWYRQALGQGPEFLTYFNYEAQQDKSGLPNDRFSAERPEGSISTLTIQRTEQRDSAMYRCASSQAVGQGLYFGPGTRLTVT.

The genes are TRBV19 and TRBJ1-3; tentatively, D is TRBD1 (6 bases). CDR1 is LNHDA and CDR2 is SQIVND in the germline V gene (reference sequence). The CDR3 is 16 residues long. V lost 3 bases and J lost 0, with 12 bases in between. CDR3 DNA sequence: TGTGCCAGTAGTATCTCGGGACAAGTCTCTGGAAACACCATATATTTT. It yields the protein CASSISGQVSGNTIYF. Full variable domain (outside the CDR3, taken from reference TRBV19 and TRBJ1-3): DGGITQSPKYLFRKEGQNVTLSCEQNLNHDAMYWYRQDPGQGLRLIYYSQIVNDFQKGDIAEGYSVSREKKESFPLTVTSAQKNPTAFYLCASSISGQVSGNTIYFGEGSWLTVV.